This TCR beta chain was retrieved from a study of cytomegalovirus exposure and HLA in healthy donors. Though nominally healthy at sampling, donors likely had unrecorded immune exposures. PCR involved 60 Vbeta and 13 Jbeta primers. Method: immunoSEQ multiplex PCR; TCRdb's copy keeps in-frame clones and lacks some. Here the sample spans 150,000 to 200,000 clones, approximately 80% being singletons. Trimming removed 1 base from V and 4 bases from J, with 10 bases in between. Looked up from germline, CDR1 is LGHNA and CDR2 is YSLEER. The CDR3 has 15 residues. This clone came up a few times. Sequencing was done on a sample of PBMCs. This clonotype was obtained from a woman between 40 and 50 years old in good health and CMV-seropositive. The rearrangement uses TRBV4-3 and TRBJ1-4, with a possible D match to TRBD1 (5 bases). CDR3 in amino acids: CASSQAGGLNEKLFF. CDR3 coding DNA: TGCGCCAGCAGCCAAGCGGGGGGACTTAATGAAAAACTGTTTTTT.